The 18 T cell receptor beta chains listed next were all sequenced from one sample in a study of cytomegalovirus exposure and HLA in healthy donors. Primers: 60 Vbeta forward and 13 Jbeta reverse. Method: immunoSEQ multiplex PCR; TCRdb's copy keeps in-frame clones and lacks some. The repertoire holds under 250,000 clones, with approximately 85% as singletons. Sample: PBMCs. The receptors originated from a woman aged 45-65 years in good health and CMV-seronegative.

This chain joins TRBV6-1 and TRBJ2-3, with TRBD2 matching over 10 bases. Losses at the gene ends were 2 bases for V and 0 bases for J; bases not matched to a gene: 8. The germline V gene has CDR1 MNHNS and CDR2 SASEGT. CDR3 length equals 18 residues. CDR3 coding DNA: TGTGCCAGCAGTGAAAGGGAACTAGCGGGACGAAGCACAGATACGCAGTATTTT. Translation: CASSERELAGRSTDTQYF.

The CDR3 sequence is CASSFDRGPYNEQFF. The CDR3, as DNA: TGTGCCAGCAGCTTCGACAGGGGACCCTACAATGAGCAGTTCTTC. The rearrangement uses TRBV11-2 and TRBJ2-1; 8 positions match TRBD1. The trim removed 3 bases at V and 2 bases at J, leaving 3 bases unmatched. CDR3 length: 15 amino acids. CDR1 and CDR2 (germline): SGHAT, FQNNGV.

V is TRBV6-6 and J is TRBJ1-5, with a possible D match to TRBD1 (5 bases). The CDR3 length is 13 residues. Germline V gene data show CDR1 as MNHNY and CDR2 as SVGAGI (reference sequence). V was clipped by 7 bases and J by 6 bases, with 13 bases between them. CDR3 sequence reads: CASKGASGQPQHF. The CDR3 DNA reads as TGTGCCAGCAAAGGGGCGTCAGGTCAGCCCCAGCATTTT.

This sequence joins TRBV11-2 and TRBJ2-3, with a weak D call TRBD1 (5 bases). Germline assignment: CDR1 SGHAT and CDR2 FQNNGV. The V and J ends lost 5 bases and 1 base respectively, with 10 bases between them. This CDR3 comprises 14 residues. CDR3 sequence reads: CASSLKGGTDTQYF. CDR3 in DNA: TGTGCCAGCAGCCTCAAAGGGGGCACAGATACGCAGTATTTT.

The chain is built from TRBV4-3 and TRBJ2-7; D may be TRBD2 (6 bases). Trimming removed 4 bases at V and 0 bases at J, with 13 bases between. The V gene's germline CDR1 is LGHNA and CDR2 YSLEER. CDR3 size: 15 residues. CDR3 DNA: TGCGCCAGCAGCCCTAGCGAGAGGGCCTCCTACGAGCAGTACTTC. The encoded protein is CASSPSERASYEQYF.

This sequence joins TRBV6-1 and TRBJ1-2; D is unresolved. The germline CDR1 and CDR2 sequences are MNHNS and SASEGT. There are 14 residues in the CDR3. V gave up 0 bases and J gave up 4 bases, with 9 bases separating them. For the CDR3, the DNA is TGTGCCAGCAGTGAAGCGCCACCGCGCTATGGCTACACCTTC. Its protein is CASSEAPPRYGYTF.

This chain joins TRBV4-1 and TRBJ1-6, with D possibly being TRBD1 (5 bases). Trimming took 4 bases from V and 3 from J, leaving 16 bases between them. CDR1 and CDR2 (germline): MGHRA, YSYEKL. This CDR3 comprises 17 residues. CDR3 sequence: CASSRQGRSDYNSPLHF. CDR3 bases: TGCGCCAGCAGCCGGCAGGGTCGTTCCGACTATAATTCACCCCTCCACTTT.

CDR3 loop: CASSERAPGLAQHF. Here the CDR3 DNA reads TGTGCCAGCAGTGAACGAGCCCCCGGGTTAGCCCAGCATTTT. V usage is TRBV6-1 and J usage is TRBJ1-5; D gene unclear. V lost 2 bases, J lost 11 bases, and 16 bases lay in between. Per the germline V gene, CDR1 is MNHNS and CDR2 is SASEGT. The length of the CDR3 is 14 residues.

The chain employs TRBV4-1 and TRBJ2-1, with TRBD2 matching over 12 bases. CDR1 and CDR2 (germline): MGHRA, YSYEKL. CDR3 length: 20 residues. V lost 0 bases, J lost 0 bases, and 9 bases stayed unmatched. The CDR3 spells CASSQEGPSGRAVSYNEQFF. Written as DNA, the CDR3 is TGCGCCAGCAGCCAAGAGGGGCCTAGCGGGAGGGCCGTCTCCTACAATGAGCAGTTCTTC.

The table lists this clone with a few counts. The chain uses TRBV27 and TRBJ1-5; 9 nucleotides match TRBD1. J was trimmed by 2 bases and V by 8 bases; bases with no gene match: 10. The CDR3 totals 16 residues. Per germline, CDR1 MNHEY and CDR2 SMNVEV (reference sequence). The CDR3 region is CASGGGTGFGNQPQHF. In nucleotides, the CDR3 is TGTGCCAGCGGTGGGGGGACAGGGTTCGGCAATCAGCCCCAGCATTTT.

The CDR3 DNA is TGCGCCAGCAGCGGAGGACGAAGGGAGACCCAGTACTTC. This sequence encodes CASSGGRRETQYF. V gene TRBV5-1 combines with J gene TRBJ2-5; tentative D call: TRBD2 (5 bases). The germline gives CDR1 SGHRS, CDR2 YFSETQ. CDR3 length: 13 residues. Trimming took off 4 bases at V and 5 bases at J, with 12 bases between the two ends.

The rearrangement links TRBV7-2 to TRBJ2-5; 7 nucleotides line up with TRBD2. The J call is uncertain, as TRBJ2-7 better fits the DNA end. Germline V gene lookup returns CDR1 SGHTA and CDR2 FQGNSA. The length of the CDR3 is 15 residues. The CDR3 is CASSSQAGPTYEQYF. In DNA, the CDR3 is TGTGCCAGCAGCTCCCAAGCGGGACCCACCTACGAGCAGTACTTC.

The table lists this clone with a few counts. The chain is built from TRBV28 and TRBJ1-1, with 10 bases aligning to TRBD1. Germline V gene sequence: CDR1 MDHEN, CDR2 SYDVKM. There are 15 residues in the CDR3. V shed 5 bases, J shed 6 bases, and the junction held 9 bases outside the gene matches. The CDR3 loop is CASSPRDRGSPEAFF. In DNA, the CDR3 is TGTGCCAGCAGTCCGAGGGACAGGGGATCCCCTGAAGCTTTCTTT.

This clone occurred a few times. V usage is TRBV6-5 and J usage is TRBJ1-1; D is undetermined. Germline V lookup: CDR1 MNHEY, CDR2 SVGAGI. The CDR3 is 15 residues long. V was clipped by 0 bases and J by 0 bases, with 8 bases between them. CDR3 nucleotides: TGTGCCAGCAGTTACTCCCTGGCGGTGAACACTGAAGCTTTCTTT. Its protein product is CASSYSLAVNTEAFF.

J is TRBJ2-7 and V is TRBV2; possibly TRBD1 for D (6 bases). The V end was cut by 4 bases, the J end by 6 bases, with 16 bases between. The germline V gene encodes CDR1 SNHLY and CDR2 FYNNEI. The CDR3 extends over 14 amino acids. The CDR3 spells CASSGQARSSEQYF. CDR3 sequence (DNA): TGTGCCAGCAGTGGACAGGCCCGATCGTCCGAGCAGTACTTC.

The gene calls are TRBV6-6 and TRBJ2-1; D is uncertain. The CDR3 contains 14 residues. The V gene lost 0 bases and the J gene lost 4 bases, with 7 bases spanning the gap. In germline, CDR1 is MNHNY, CDR2 SVGAGI (reference sequence). The CDR3 DNA is TGTGCCAGCAGTTACTCAGACATTTACAATGAGCAGTTCTTC. Its protein is CASSYSDIYNEQFF.

This clone appeared a single time. The chain links TRBV7-9 to TRBJ2-5; 12 nucleotides align to TRBD2. The CDR3 sequence is 17 residues long. Germline V gene sequence: CDR1 SEHNR, CDR2 FQNEAQ (reference sequence). Trimming removed 4 bases from V and 4 bases from J; junction bases left unmatched: 10. CDR3 protein: CASSSGASGRGGETQYF. The CDR3 DNA reads TGTGCCAGCAGCTCAGGGGCTAGCGGGAGGGGGGGAGAGACCCAGTACTTC.

This rearrangement joins TRBV7-2 to TRBJ1-2; 8 bases agree with TRBD1. This CDR3 has 14 amino acids. CDR1 is SGHTA, CDR2 FQGNSA, per germline. With V trimmed by 1 base and J by 5 bases, 3 bases remained unmatched. Here the CDR3 reads CASSLDRGIYGYTF. DNA for the CDR3: TGTGCCAGCAGCTTAGACAGGGGGATATATGGCTACACCTTC.